The 24 T cell receptor beta chains given below trace back to one sample, sequenced in a study of blood T cell repertoires in COVID-19. Produced via immunoSEQ multiplex PCR; TCRdb's table is partial and in-frame only. The repertoire includes a few hundred thousand clones, roughly 84% of them detected once, and 3% sits in the top ten. Sequencing was performed on PBMCs or T cells enriched from blood (not recorded which). The receptor source for this set is a woman aged 30 to 39 who had recovered from COVID-19.

This rearrangement joins TRBV11-2 to TRBJ2-7; D is ambiguous. This CDR3 has 14 residues. Deletions cut 0 bases from V and 1 base from J, with 7 bases between. In germline, CDR1 is SGHAT, CDR2 FQNNGV. Here the CDR3 reads CASSLDYGSYEQYF. CDR3 coding DNA: TGTGCCAGCAGCTTAGATTACGGGTCCTACGAGCAGTACTTC.

The chain uses TRBV25-1 and TRBJ2-3, with 12 bases that match TRBD2. Germline CDR1 reads MGHDK; CDR2 reads SYGVNS. Losses at the gene ends were 5 bases for V and 6 bases for J; bases not matched to a gene: 9. There are 16 residues in the CDR3. The CDR3 sequence is CASSPPLAGGTDTQYF. The DNA for the CDR3 is TGTGCCAGCAGTCCACCGCTAGCGGGGGGGACGGATACGCAGTATTTT.

The chain couples TRBV19 to TRBJ2-7; 10 bases line up with TRBD2. Trimming took 1 base from V and 2 from J; bases not matched to a gene: 2. This CDR3 comprises 15 residues. From germline, CDR1 is LNHDA and CDR2 SQIVND (reference sequence). The CDR3 sequence is CASSIALAGAYEQYF. CDR3 nucleotide sequence: TGTGCCAGTAGTATAGCGCTAGCGGGAGCCTACGAGCAGTACTTC.

The gene calls are TRBV5-1 and TRBJ1-1, with D possibly TRBD1 on 5 matching bases. This CDR3 region has 16 residues. Trimming left V 4 bases short and J 8 bases short, with 24 bases between. CDR1 is SGHRS and CDR2 is YFSETQ in the germline V gene. CDR3 sequence: CASSPWGEGDLTEAFF. DNA of the CDR3: TGCGCCAGCAGCCCCTGGGGGGAAGGGGACCTAACGGAAGCTTTCTTT.

CDR3 sequence (DNA): TGTGCTAGTGGCGGACAGGGCGTTCATCACGAGCAGTACTTC. Its translation: CASGGQGVHHEQYF. This rearrangement joins TRBV12-5 to TRBJ2-7; 8 positions match TRBD1. Germline values: CDR1 LGHNT, CDR2 FRNRAP. The CDR3 is made up of 14 amino acids. Trimming removed 6 bases from V and 5 bases from J; junction bases left unmatched: 9.

V gene TRBV9 combines with J gene TRBJ2-2; possibly TRBD1 for D (5 bases). The CDR3 length is 15 residues. V shed 4 bases and J shed 3 bases, with 13 bases lying between them. Germline CDR1 is SGDLS and CDR2 is YYNGEE. The CDR3 DNA follows: TGTGCCAGCAGCCACAGGCAGGATTACACCGGGGAGCTGTTTTTT. Amino acids: CASSHRQDYTGELFF.

The chain joins TRBV11-3 to TRBJ2-6, with a possible D match to TRBD1 (6 bases). The CDR3 covers 17 residues. Germline V gene lookup returns CDR1 SGHNT and CDR2 YENEEA. V lost 5 bases and J lost 0, with 14 bases in between. CDR3 coding DNA: TGTGCCAGCAGCCCCCGGGACAAACCCTCTGGGGCCAACGTCCTGACTTTC. This encodes CASSPRDKPSGANVLTF.

V usage is TRBV5-4 and J usage is TRBJ2-1; TRBD2 matches 12 bases. CDR3 length: 15 amino acids. Per the germline V gene, CDR1 is SGHNT and CDR2 is YYREEE (reference sequence). With 3 bases clipped from V and 6 bases from J, the junction kept 4 bases outside the gene matches. CDR3 DNA: TGTGCCAGCAGCTGGGCTAGCGGGGGGGCCAATGAGCAGTTCTTC. The encoded protein is CASSWASGGANEQFF. The full variable domain, completed using reference TRBV5-4 and TRBJ2-1, is ETGVTQSPTHLIKTRGQQVTLRCSSQSGHNTVSWYQQALGQGPQFIFQYYREEENGRGNFPPRFSGLQFPNYSSELNVNALELDDSALYLCASSWASGGANEQFFGPGTRLTVL.

The rearrangement uses TRBV11-2 and TRBJ2-3; no definite D call. CDR1 and CDR2 (germline): SGHAT, FQNNGV. CDR3 length: 13 residues. V was clipped by 0 bases and J by 5 bases, with 6 bases between them. This CDR3 reads CASSLDFRDTQYF. DNA for the CDR3: TGTGCCAGCAGCTTAGACTTTCGAGATACGCAGTATTTT.

CDR3 nucleotide sequence: TGTGCCAGCAGCCCCGGGGGTCGGCCCCAGCATTTT. Translation: CASSPGGRPQHF. The genes are TRBV21-1 and TRBJ1-5. TRBV21-1 is shown as a pseudogene. This CDR3 has 12 residues.

The CDR3 reads CASSLLANNQPQHF. In DNA, the CDR3 is TGTGCCAGCAGTTTACTGGCCAACAATCAGCCCCAGCATTTT. V gene TRBV28 combines with J gene TRBJ1-5; no clear D gene. The CDR3 is 14 residues long. Germline V CDR1 and CDR2: MDHEN, SYDVKM. The V gene lost 2 bases and the J gene lost 3 bases, with 8 bases spanning the gap.

The chain uses TRBV10-3 and TRBJ2-3, with 11 bases that match TRBD2. Germline assignment: CDR1 ENHRY and CDR2 SYGVKD. The V segment lost 4 bases and the J segment 0 bases; nucleotides outside the gene matches: 3. This CDR3 comprises 16 residues. The CDR3 spells CAISGASGRSTDTQYF. As DNA, the CDR3 is TGTGCCATCAGTGGGGCTAGCGGGAGGAGCACAGATACGCAGTATTTT.

The rearrangement links TRBV29-1 to TRBJ1-2; tentatively, D is TRBD1 (5 bases). CDR1 and CDR2 from the germline V gene are SQVTM and ANQGSEA. The CDR3 runs to 12 residues. V was pared by 4 bases and J by 4 bases, with 10 bases between. As DNA, the CDR3 is TGCAGCGTTGTGGCAGGGCTCTATGGCTACACCTTC. Translated: CSVVAGLYGYTF.

The V and J genes are TRBV29-1 and TRBJ2-1, with 7 bases fitting TRBD1. The germline CDR1 and CDR2 sequences are SQVTM and ANQGSEA. The CDR3 length is 14 residues. J was trimmed by 1 base and V by 3 bases; bases with no gene match: 3. CDR3 amino acids: CSVERDSSYNEQFF. The CDR3 coding sequence is TGCAGCGTTGAGAGGGACAGTTCCTACAATGAGCAGTTCTTC.

The V gene is TRBV19, the J gene TRBJ1-2; weak D call: TRBD1 (6 bases). The V end lost 3 bases, the J end lost 0 bases, and 11 bases lay between the germline ends. Germline V gene sequence: CDR1 LNHDA, CDR2 SQIVND (reference sequence). The CDR3 runs 15 residues. Written as DNA, the CDR3 is TGTGCCAGTAGTATCCCAGGGGCCTCTAACTATGGCTACACCTTC. Residues: CASSIPGASNYGYTF.

The V call is TRBV18, the J call TRBJ2-7, with 9 bases matching TRBD1. CDR1 and CDR2 from the germline V gene are KGHSH and LQKENI. J lost 5 bases, V lost 4 bases, and 6 bases had no gene match. CDR3 length: 14 amino acids. The CDR3 bases are TGTGCCAGCTCACTACAGGGGGCGTTCCACGAGCAGTACTTC. Protein product: CASSLQGAFHEQYF.

The rearrangement joins TRBV6-2 or TRBV6-3 to TRBJ2-2; a possible D gene is TRBD1 (7 bases). Trimming took 6 bases from V and 3 from J, leaving 17 bases between them. CDR1 is MNHEY and CDR2 is SVGEGT in the germline V gene. The CDR3 runs to 16 residues. In DNA, the CDR3 is TGTGCCAGCAGCGACAGGGAGGAGGCCTACACCGGGGAGCTGTTTTTT. Protein: CASSDREEAYTGELFF.

This chain connects TRBV4-1 to TRBJ2-7, with 11 bases matching TRBD2. This CDR3 region has 20 residues. Looked up from germline, CDR1 is MGHRA and CDR2 is YSYEKL. J was trimmed by 7 bases and V by 0 bases; bases with no gene match: 20. Here the CDR3 DNA reads TGCGCCAGCAGCCAAGATACGGTAAAGCTGTTAGCGGGAGGGCCGGAGGAGCAGTACTTC. As protein: CASSQDTVKLLAGGPEEQYF.

This chain links TRBV7-9 with TRBJ2-3; 9 nucleotides match TRBD1. Germline V gene lookup returns CDR1 SEHNR and CDR2 FQNEAQ (reference sequence). V shed 6 bases and J 3 bases; nucleotides not matched to a gene: 4. CDR3 length equals 14 residues. CDR3 protein: CASSRQGETDTQYF. The CDR3 DNA sequence: TGTGCCAGCAGTAGACAGGGGGAGACAGATACGCAGTATTTT.

The chain links TRBV5-1 to TRBJ1-6, with a weak D call TRBD1 (5 bases). Germline V CDR1 and CDR2: SGHRS, YFSETQ. Trimming pared 4 bases from V and 9 bases from J, leaving 23 bases between. The CDR3 is made up of 17 amino acids. The CDR3 nucleotides are TGCGCCAGCAGCGAATCCATGGGGCCCCCGGGAGTTTCACCCCTCCACTTT. It is translated as CASSESMGPPGVSPLHF.

The chain links TRBV7-9 to TRBJ2-1; D might be TRBD1 (6 bases). The germline CDR1 and CDR2 sequences are SEHNR and FQNEAQ (reference sequence). This CDR3 has 13 residues. The V end lost 5 bases, the J end lost 10 bases, and 15 bases lay between the germline ends. In DNA, the CDR3 is TGTGCCAGCAGCCCCACCCATGGACAGGAGCAGTTCTTC. It translates to CASSPTHGQEQFF.

This chain links TRBV21-1 with TRBJ2-1; the table's D call, TRBD2, was not checked against the DNA. TRBV21-1 is a listed pseudogene. CDR3 length: 16 residues. The CDR3 DNA is TGTGCCAGCAGCAAAGACTCTCCCCGCTCCTACAATGAGCAGTTCTTC. Translation gives CASSKDSPRSYNEQFF.

The chain joins TRBV5-1 to TRBJ1-2, with D hard to call. V lost 0 bases to trimming and J lost 2 bases, with 8 bases between them. CDR1 and CDR2 from the germline V gene are SGHRS and YFSETQ. The CDR3 runs 14 residues. CDR3 nucleotide sequence: TGCGCCAGCAGCTTGGATGCCACAAACTATGGCTACACCTTC. Amino acids: CASSLDATNYGYTF. Filled out from reference TRBV5-1 and TRBJ1-2, the complete variable domain reads KAGVTQTPRYLIKTRGQQVTLSCSPISGHRSVSWYQQTPGQGLQFLFEYFSETQRNKGNFPGRFSGRQFSNSRSEMNVSTLELGDSALYLCASSLDATNYGYTFGSGTRLTVV.

This clone was seen only a few times. This chain connects TRBV12-1 to TRBJ2-3; TRBD2, the table's D call, was not compared with the DNA. TRBV12-1 counts as a pseudogene. The CDR3 consists of 17 residues. The CDR3 DNA sequence: TGTGCCAGCAGCTTCAGCATAGCGGGAGGTGGAACAGATACGCAGTATTTT. Its translation: CASSFSIAGGGTDTQYF.